These 14 T cell receptor beta chains were sequenced from one sample in a study of technical replicates of blood from several donors. Libraries were prepared by immunoSEQ multiplex PCR; TCRdb keeps only in-frame clonotypes and omits some of them. This table has more than 80,000 clones, approximately 96% appearing once. Sequenced sample: T cells isolated from PBMCs. These receptors were collected from a human donor in good health.

The CDR3 sequence: CASSSGQVNSPLHF. CDR3 sequence (DNA): TGCGCCAGCAGCTCGGGACAGGTCAATTCACCCCTCCACTTT. The chain links TRBV5-1 to TRBJ1-6; 8 bases map to TRBD1. CDR1 and CDR2 from the germline V gene are SGHRS and YFSETQ. J gave up 7 bases and V 3 bases, and 3 bases lay outside the gene matches. CDR3 length: 14 residues. Supplemented by reference TRBV5-1 and TRBJ1-6, the full variable domain reads KAGVTQTPRYLIKTRGQQVTLSCSPISGHRSVSWYQQTPGQGLQFLFEYFSETQRNKGNFPGRFSGRQFSNSRSEMNVSTLELGDSALYLCASSSGQVNSPLHFGNGTRLTVT.

The chain carries TRBV6-6 and TRBJ1-1; the match to TRBD1 covers 8 bases. CDR1 MNHNY and CDR2 SVGAGI come from the germline V gene (reference sequence). The CDR3 loop spans 14 amino acids. V trimming: 4 bases; J trimming: 6 bases; junction bases outside the gene matches: 7. CDR3 amino acids: CASSSHRGGSEAFF. As DNA, the CDR3 is TGTGCCAGCAGTTCCCACAGGGGGGGATCTGAAGCTTTCTTT.

The rearrangement joins TRBV6-5 to TRBJ2-7, with 7 bases lining up with TRBD1. J was trimmed by 2 bases and V by 0 bases; bases with no gene match: 4. Germline values: CDR1 MNHEY, CDR2 SVGAGI. CDR3 length: 15 amino acids. Here the CDR3 reads CASSYSPGQPYEQYF. The CDR3 nucleotides are TGTGCCAGCAGTTACTCCCCGGGACAGCCCTACGAGCAGTACTTC.

The V gene is TRBV2, the J gene TRBJ2-1; 11 nucleotides align to TRBD2. Germline V gene sequence: CDR1 SNHLY, CDR2 FYNNEI. The CDR3 covers 23 residues. V shed 3 bases, J shed 4 bases, and the junction held 26 bases outside the gene matches. CDR3 loop: CASSELLPGLGTSGHRTYNEQFF. The CDR3 DNA reads as TGTGCCAGCAGTGAGTTGTTACCGGGGCTTGGGACTAGCGGTCATAGGACTTACAATGAGCAGTTCTTC.

This clone was observed once. The junction shows a germline mismatch at one end, possibly a read error. V is TRBV14 and J is TRBJ2-7, with a possible D match to TRBD2 (7 bases). Germline V gene data show CDR1 as SGHDN and CDR2 as FVKESK. The CDR3 extends over 13 amino acids. The CDR3 region has the DNA TGTGCCAGCAGCCAATATAGTCGGGGGGCGTCGGACTTC. Encoded protein: CASSQYSRGASDF.

The V and J genes are TRBV18 and TRBJ2-1; D is possibly TRBD1 (5 bases). CDR3 length: 17 amino acids. Looked up from germline, CDR1 is KGHSH and CDR2 is LQKENI. Trimming cost V 1 base and J 4 bases, with 17 bases left between them. The CDR3, as DNA: TGTGCCAGCTCACCACAATCAGGTAGAACAGGTTACAATGAGCAGTTCTTC. Translated: CASSPQSGRTGYNEQFF.

The V call is TRBV9, the J call TRBJ2-3; D may be TRBD2 (6 bases). Trimming cost V 2 bases and J 1 base, with 11 bases left between them. Looked up from germline, CDR1 is SGDLS and CDR2 is YYNGEE. This CDR3 has 15 amino acids. The chain's CDR3 is CASSVAGTRTDTQYF. In DNA, the CDR3 is TGTGCCAGCAGCGTTGCTGGGACTCGCACAGATACGCAGTATTTT.

The J gene is TRBJ2-7, the V gene TRBV2; no firm D call. Per germline, CDR1 SNHLY and CDR2 FYNNEI. Trimming removed 6 bases at V and 0 bases at J, with 9 bases between. The CDR3 has 13 amino acids. The CDR3 DNA is TGTGCCAGCAGAGTCGCGGCCTCCTACGAGCAGTACTTC. Encoded protein: CASRVAASYEQYF.

The rearrangement uses TRBV5-4 and TRBJ2-5; D is undetermined. Germline CDR1 and CDR2: SGHNT and YYREEE (reference sequence). V lost 4 bases to trimming and J lost 5 bases, with 9 bases between them. This CDR3 contains 12 residues. The CDR3 is CASSRAGETQYF. In nucleotides, the CDR3 is TGTGCCAGCAGCAGAGCCGGTGAGACCCAGTACTTC.

This chain links TRBV28 with TRBJ2-7, with no clear D. Trimming stripped 4 bases from V and 2 bases from J, with 6 bases between. The length of the CDR3 is 12 residues. From germline, CDR1 is MDHEN and CDR2 SYDVKM. The chain's CDR3 is CASSSGPYEQYF. Here the CDR3 DNA reads TGTGCCAGCAGTTCCGGTCCCTACGAGCAGTACTTC. Based on the CDR3 plus reference TRBV28 and TRBJ2-7, the full variable domain is DVKVTQSSRYLVKRTGEKVFLECVQDMDHENMFWYRQDPGLGLRLIYFSYDVKMKEKGDIPEGYSVSREKKERFSLILESASTNQTSMYLCASSSGPYEQYFGPGTRLTVT.

V and J are TRBV12-2 and TRBJ2-3; TRBD2, the table's D call, lacks a check against the DNA. TRBV12-2 is a recognized pseudogene. The CDR3 is 16 residues long. The CDR3 region has the DNA TGTGCAAGTCGCTTAGCGCGGTCGAAAAGCACAGATACGCAGTATTTT. Encoded protein: CASRLARSKSTDTQYF.

The CDR3 bases are TGCAGCGTTTCCCGCCTACAGGGCGGCGGCTACACCTTC. Its translation: CSVSRLQGGGYTF. The rearrangement uses TRBV29-1 and TRBJ1-2; D possibly corresponds to TRBD1 (6 bases). The CDR3 loop spans 13 amino acids. V was cut by 5 bases and J by 8 bases, with 18 bases left in between. In germline, CDR1 is SQVTM, CDR2 ANQGSEA.

The genes are TRBV28 and TRBJ1-2; unclear D gene. The CDR3 consists of 13 residues. Trimming removed 2 bases from V and 6 bases from J, with 10 bases in between. Germline CDR1 is MDHEN and CDR2 is SYDVKM. The DNA of the CDR3 is TGTGCCAGCAGTTTAGAGGCCCCAAATGGCTACACCTTC. This sequence encodes CASSLEAPNGYTF.

V usage is TRBV5-4 and J usage is TRBJ2-1; D gene uncertain. This CDR3 has 14 amino acids. The V end was cut by 4 bases, the J end by 7 bases, with 15 bases between. The germline V gene has CDR1 SGHNT and CDR2 YYREEE (reference sequence). In DNA, the CDR3 is TGTGCCAGCAGCCATCCCGACGAGACAAATGAGCAGTTCTTC. Translated, it gives CASSHPDETNEQFF.